Each of the 21 T cell receptor beta chains below was sequenced from the same sample in a study of regulatory T cells in long-lasting Graves disease. According to the study, TCR beta libraries were built with iRepertoire HTBI primers and CDR3-region Arm-PCR. Using its own MiXCR run on the multiplex PCR reads, TCRdb lists one record per CDR3 protein. Among fewer than 550,000 distinct CDR3 sequences, 15% to 20% were seen once, and the ten largest hold roughly 25%. The sample's time point: newly diagnosed GD, antithyroid drugs for less than 3 months. From PBMCs, RNA was extracted and then used to make the TCR library. In addition, the sample was reused for a study of T cells in Graves' hyperthyroidism and ophthalmopathy.

The material sequenced was peripheral blood mononuclear cells (PBMCs), taken at new diagnosis, from a patient treated with antithyroid drugs. These receptors originate from a woman aged 35-60 years with Graves disease.

The V and J genes are TRBV3-1 and TRBJ1-4, with a possible D match to TRBD1 (6 bases). CDR3 size: 18 residues. V was clipped by 0 bases and J by 6 bases, with 20 bases between them. Per the germline V gene, CDR1 is LGHDT and CDR2 is YNNKEL (reference sequence). The CDR3 is CASSQEIRGATVYEKLFF. CDR3 sequence (DNA): TGTGCCAGCAGCCAAGAAATCCGGGGGGCTACAGTGTATGAAAAACTGTTTTTT.

This clonotype has a count of ten or more. In DNA, the CDR3 is TGTGCTAGTGGTTGGACACCGGGACAGGGGATGGGGAGCTACGAGCAGTACTTC. As protein: CASGWTPGQGMGSYEQYF. The chain carries TRBV12-5 and TRBJ2-7; 10 bases fit TRBD1. Unmatched junction bases numbered 15, after V lost 4 bases and J lost 3 bases. Germline V gene sequence: CDR1 LGHNT, CDR2 FRNRAP. CDR3 size: 18 residues.

This clonotype has a handful of counts. This rearrangement joins TRBV7-9 to TRBJ2-2, with TRBD2 identical over 8 bases. V lost 2 bases to trimming and J lost 0 bases; unmatched junction nucleotides: 8. The germline V gene has CDR1 SEHNR and CDR2 FQNEAQ (reference sequence). There are 18 residues in the CDR3. The CDR3 spells CASSLTSGGRANTGELFF. The CDR3 DNA is TGTGCCAGCAGCTTAACCAGCGGGGGCCGCGCGAACACCGGGGAGCTGTTTTTT. Full variable domain (missing parts from reference TRBV7-9 and TRBJ2-2): DTGVSQNPRHKITKRGQNVTFRCDPISEHNRLYWYRQTLGQGPEFLTYFQNEAQLEKSRLLSDRFSAERPKGSFSTLEIQRTEQGDSAMYLCASSLTSGGRANTGELFFGEGSRLTVL.

This clonotype was found many times. This chain connects TRBV20-1 to TRBJ2-5; 10 bases align to TRBD1. The germline V gene has CDR1 DFQATT and CDR2 SNEGSKA (reference sequence). Losses at the gene ends were 4 bases for V and 6 bases for J; bases not matched to a gene: 5. The CDR3 covers 13 residues. The DNA for the CDR3 is TGCAGTGCTACCTGGACAGGGGGAAAGACCCAGTACTTC. Translated, it gives CSATWTGGKTQYF.

The CDR3 DNA follows: TGTGCCAGCAGCGTAGCAGCGGGGGGGCTCGGGGCCAACGTCCTGACTTTC. Translation: CASSVAAGGLGANVLTF. The gene calls are TRBV9 and TRBJ2-6, with 10 bases that match TRBD2. The CDR3 is 17 amino acids. Trimming cost V 0 bases and J 4 bases; bases outside gene matches: 4. The germline gives CDR1 SGDLS, CDR2 YYNGEE.

This clonotype came up a few times. The chain combines TRBV29-1 with TRBJ1-1; D is unresolved. This CDR3 contains 12 residues. CDR1 and CDR2 (germline): SQVTM, ANQGSEA. The V end lost 7 bases, the J end lost 1 base, and 10 bases lay between the germline ends. This chain's CDR3 is CSGHSGNTEAFF. CDR3 bases: TGCAGCGGTCATTCGGGGAACACTGAAGCTTTCTTT.

This clonotype appeared a single time. The DNA is left out, because the CDR3 cannot be placed on it with certainty; the CDR3 is given as TCRdb lists it. The V and J genes are TRBV28 and TRBJ2-3; the table's D call, TRBD1, has no DNA check behind it. The CDR3 comprises 24 residues, both ends counted. Germline loops: CDR1 MDHEN, CDR2 SYDVKM. The CDR3 sequence is CASSYIPGGTYEQYFGPGTDTQYF.

This clonotype was seen a few times. The chain couples TRBV28 to TRBJ2-1; 7 bases agree with TRBD1. The CDR3 is 14 residues long. Germline V lookup: CDR1 MDHEN, CDR2 SYDVKM. Trimming removed 10 bases from V and 3 bases from J; junction bases left unmatched: 9. As DNA, the CDR3 is TGTGCCACCAAGGACAGGACCTTCTACAATGAGCAGTTCTTC. Its protein is CATKDRTFYNEQFF. Supplemented by reference TRBV28 and TRBJ2-1, the full variable domain reads DVKVTQSSRYLVKRTGEKVFLECVQDMDHENMFWYRQDPGLGLRLIYFSYDVKMKEKGDIPEGYSVSREKKERFSLILESASTNQTSMYLCATKDRTFYNEQFFGPGTRLTVL.

There are many counts of this clonotype. This rearrangement joins TRBV12-3 or TRBV12-4 to TRBJ1-2; D is undetermined. The ends were cut back, 2 bases at V and 7 bases at J, with 8 bases in the middle. There are 12 residues in the CDR3. CDR3 sequence (DNA): TGTGCCAGCAGTTTATCCGGAGGTGGCTACACCTTC. Residues: CASSLSGGGYTF.

The V call is TRBV5-6, the J call TRBJ2-1, with TRBD1 identical over 9 bases. The CDR3 extends over 17 amino acids. Unmatched junction bases numbered 16, after V lost 4 bases and J lost 8 bases. Per the germline V gene, CDR1 is SGHDT and CDR2 is YYEEEE. CDR3 sequence (DNA): TGTGCCAGCAGCGCCATAATCCGGGACAGGGAGCGTGATGAGCAGTTCTTC. Its protein product is CASSAIIRDRERDEQFF.

This clonotype was seen at least ten times. The CDR3 DNA follows: TGTGCCAGCAGTTCCTCTAGCGGGGGGCGCGATCGGACCGGGGAGCTGTTTTTT. Translation gives CASSSSSGGRDRTGELFF. The rearrangement joins TRBV28 to TRBJ2-2; TRBD2 matches 11 bases. V lost 4 bases to trimming and J lost 5 bases; unmatched junction nucleotides: 12. CDR3 length: 18 amino acids. CDR1 and CDR2 (germline): MDHEN, SYDVKM. Combining the CDR3 with reference TRBV28 and TRBJ2-2 gives the whole variable domain DVKVTQSSRYLVKRTGEKVFLECVQDMDHENMFWYRQDPGLGLRLIYFSYDVKMKEKGDIPEGYSVSREKKERFSLILESASTNQTSMYLCASSSSSGGRDRTGELFFGEGSRLTVL.

This clonotype was detected ten times or more. V is TRBV11-2 and J is TRBJ1-4; D unclear. From germline, CDR1 is SGHAT and CDR2 FQNNGV. Trimming left V 1 base short and J 8 bases short, with 14 bases between. This CDR3 region has 15 residues. The CDR3 region is CASSLGRVTEEKLFF. The CDR3 nucleotides read TGTGCCAGCAGCTTAGGTAGGGTGACGGAAGAAAAACTGTTTTTT.

This clonotype was recorded many times. V and J are TRBV27 and TRBJ1-1; D ambiguous. The CDR3 loop spans 13 amino acids. Germline V gives CDR1 MNHEY, CDR2 SMNVEV (reference sequence). V was pared by 6 bases and J by 5 bases, with 13 bases between. The DNA for the CDR3 is TGTGCCAGCAGACCGACATTAATTACTGAAGCTTTCTTT. It translates to CASRPTLITEAFF.

The chain uses TRBV5-1 and TRBJ2-5, with 9 bases that match TRBD1. Per the germline V gene, CDR1 is SGHRS and CDR2 is YFSETQ. CDR3 length: 16 residues. J was trimmed by 5 bases and V by 0 bases; bases with no gene match: 8. The CDR3 sequence: CASSLGFWDRDETQYF. The DNA of the CDR3 is TGCGCCAGCAGCTTGGGATTCTGGGACAGGGATGAGACCCAGTACTTC.

V and J are TRBV18 and TRBJ2-2; perhaps TRBD1 as D (6 bases). Germline V gene data show CDR1 as KGHSH and CDR2 as LQKENI. V lost 6 bases and J 5 bases, leaving 16 bases between the germline ends. The CDR3 runs 15 residues. As DNA, the CDR3 is TGTGCCAGCTCCTTGACAGGATTACAGACCGGGGAGCTGTTTTTT. Translating gives CASSLTGLQTGELFF.

J is TRBJ2-2 and V is TRBV12-3 or TRBV12-4; TRBD2 aligns across 8 bases. Germline trimming cut 0 bases from V and 4 bases from J; bases unmatched to any gene: 4. The CDR3 has 16 residues. The CDR3 DNA is TGTGCCAGCAGTTTAGCTAGCGGGGATAGCACCGGGGAGCTGTTTTTT. This gives the protein CASSLASGDSTGELFF.

CDR3 bases: TGCGCCAGCAGCCAACCTCAATTAGGGGGAAACGGAAACACCATATATTTT. Amino acid sequence: CASSQPQLGGNGNTIYF. The chain carries TRBV4-1 and TRBJ1-3; D is possibly TRBD1 (6 bases). Germline CDR1 and CDR2: MGHRA and YSYEKL. This CDR3 has 17 residues. V was trimmed by 2 bases and J by 4 bases, leaving 18 bases between them.

In this sample, this clonotype turned up a few times. This chain connects TRBV11-3 to TRBJ2-1; 12 bases are shared with TRBD2. Germline V CDR1 and CDR2: SGHNT, YENEEA. The CDR3 has 17 amino acids. J gave up 7 bases and V 4 bases, and 11 bases lay outside the gene matches. CDR3 DNA: TGTGCCAGCAGCTCGACTCTAGCGGGGGGGCCGGTGAATGAGCAGTTCTTC. Translated, it gives CASSSTLAGGPVNEQFF.

This clonotype showed up just once. The chain uses TRBV5-1 and TRBJ2-1; TRBD2 matches 7 bases. V lost 0 bases to trimming and J lost 4 bases; unmatched junction nucleotides: 4. The CDR3 contains 15 residues. CDR1 is SGHRS and CDR2 is YFSETQ in the germline V gene. This CDR3 reads CASSLAGEGYNEQFF. DNA for the CDR3: TGCGCCAGCAGCTTGGCTGGGGAGGGTTACAATGAGCAGTTCTTC.

The V call is TRBV5-1, the J call TRBJ1-1, with unresolved D. The CDR3 consists of 14 residues. V lost 5 bases to trimming and J lost 1 base, with 12 bases between them. Germline assignment: CDR1 SGHRS and CDR2 YFSETQ. The CDR3 sequence: CASSVAIGNTEAFF. CDR3 nucleotide sequence: TGCGCCAGCAGTGTGGCAATAGGGAACACTGAAGCTTTCTTT.

Many counts were recorded for this clonotype. V gene TRBV7-9 combines with J gene TRBJ2-1; no reliable D call. CDR3 length equals 12 residues. Germline CDR1 SEHNR, CDR2 FQNEAQ (reference sequence). V was trimmed by 1 base and J by 8 bases, leaving 6 bases between them. The CDR3 protein is CASSLVRDEQFF. The CDR3 nucleotides are TGTGCCAGCAGCTTAGTAAGGGATGAGCAGTTCTTC. The full variable domain, rest sourced from reference TRBV7-9 and TRBJ2-1, is DTGVSQNPRHKITKRGQNVTFRCDPISEHNRLYWYRQTLGQGPEFLTYFQNEAQLEKSRLLSDRFSAERPKGSFSTLEIQRTEQGDSAMYLCASSLVRDEQFFGPGTRLTVL.